The 19 T cell receptor beta chains below come from one sample, sequenced in a study of human T cells and chemical hapten exposure. One entry per CDR3 protein, called by TCRdb with MiXCR from the RACE reads. The table lists under 150,000 distinct CDR3 sequences, about an eighth of them singletons. Stated time point: patch test 1, 2 weeks after DPC sensitization. Specified treatment: therapeutic diphenylcyclopropenone sensitization with weekly scalp DPC. The starting material was whole blood, obtained in connection with sensitization to the hapten diphenylcyclopropenone (DPC). All receptors come from a woman between 45 and 60 years old with alopecia areata. Some clones in this sample may be carry-over from other donors' samples.

This clonotype was counted ten times or more. The chain carries TRBV12-3 or TRBV12-4 and TRBJ2-2; D ambiguous. The CDR3 contains 13 residues. V shed 1 base and J shed 6 bases, with 6 bases lying between them. CDR3: CASSLDGPGELFF. The CDR3 DNA reads TGTGCCAGCAGTTTAGATGGGCCCGGGGAGCTGTTTTTT.

This clonotype was counted at least ten times. The V gene is TRBV5-4, the J gene TRBJ2-3, with 13 bases identical to TRBD2. The germline gives CDR1 SGHNT, CDR2 YYREEE (reference sequence). The CDR3 is 18 residues long. J lost 6 bases, V lost 4 bases, and 14 bases had no gene match. DNA for the CDR3: TGTGCCAGCAGCCCCGCACCACTAGCGGGGGGGCCTGGGGATACGCAGTATTTT. It encodes CASSPAPLAGGPGDTQYF.

This clonotype showed up just a few times. The V call is TRBV6-5, the J call TRBJ1-5; TRBD1 might be the D (5 bases). The CDR3 runs to 16 residues. The V and J ends lost 0 bases and 4 bases respectively, with 13 bases between them. Germline V CDR1 and CDR2: MNHEY, SVGAGI. The DNA of the CDR3 is TGTGCCAGCAGTTACTCGACCCCCAGGGTAAATCAGCCCCAGCATTTT. Amino acids: CASSYSTPRVNQPQHF.

V and J are TRBV6-5 and TRBJ2-7, with D maybe TRBD1 (6 bases). The germline gives CDR1 MNHEY, CDR2 SVGAGI. This CDR3 is 13 amino acids long. V shed 5 bases and J shed 6 bases, with 14 bases lying between them. The CDR3 sequence: CASSPGTWGEQYF. The CDR3 nucleotides read TGTGCCAGCAGTCCGGGGACATGGGGCGAGCAGTACTTC.

The genes are TRBV18 and TRBJ2-3; D gene uncertain. Between the trimmed V and J ends, which lost 0 bases and 6 bases, there was a span of 16 bases. The CDR3 spans 16 residues. The germline CDR1 and CDR2 sequences are KGHSH and LQKENI. CDR3 in DNA: TGTGCCAGCTCACCACCTAAGCAAGCCCGGCCGGATACGCAGTATTTT. Its translation is CASSPPKQARPDTQYF.

This clonotype was observed at least ten times. J is TRBJ2-7 and V is TRBV27, with TRBD1 as a possible D gene (6 bases). V dropped 6 bases and J dropped 0 bases, with 15 bases sitting between them. This CDR3 contains 15 residues. CDR1 is MNHEY, CDR2 SMNVEV, per germline (reference sequence). CDR3 in DNA: TGTGCCAGCAGCTTAGCAGGGGCGAGCTCCTACGAGCAGTACTTC. Protein sequence: CASSLAGASSYEQYF.

In its sample, this clonotype was seen many times. This chain joins TRBV6-6 and TRBJ2-6; TRBD2 is a possible D gene (6 bases). Trimming shortened V by 8 bases and J by 0 bases, and 8 bases separated the two germline ends. This CDR3 comprises 14 residues. CDR1 and CDR2 (germline): MNHNY, SVGAGI (reference sequence). The CDR3 DNA reads TGTGCCAGCTCGGGGGTCTCTGGGGCCAACGTCCTGACTTTC. Amino acid sequence: CASSGVSGANVLTF.

This clonotype showed up many times. The chain joins TRBV6-5 to TRBJ2-1, with D maybe TRBD2 (5 bases). From germline, CDR1 is MNHEY and CDR2 SVGAGI. This CDR3 has 13 residues. The V and J ends lost 10 bases and 7 bases respectively, with 17 bases between them. Written as DNA, the CDR3 is TGTGCCACTAAACGGGGAGTTACAAATGAGCAGTTCTTC. It codes for CATKRGVTNEQFF.

This clonotype was counted many times. The V gene is TRBV9, the J gene TRBJ2-7; 7 nucleotides agree with TRBD1. V dropped 4 bases and J dropped 0; count of bases not matched to a gene: 7. The germline CDR1 and CDR2 sequences are SGDLS and YYNGEE. This CDR3 has 15 amino acids. As DNA, the CDR3 is TGTGCCAGCAGCTTCCGAGGGGACAGCTCCTACGAGCAGTACTTC. It codes for CASSFRGDSSYEQYF.

This clonotype was picked up many times. The rearrangement uses TRBV20-1 and TRBJ2-1; 9 nucleotides agree with TRBD2. The length of the CDR3 is 15 residues. After removal of 5 bases from V and 0 bases from J, the junction contained 5 bases not matched to a gene. Germline V gene sequence: CDR1 DFQATT, CDR2 SNEGSKA (reference sequence). This chain's CDR3 is CSAPSGESSYNEQFF. In DNA form, the CDR3 reads TGCAGTGCTCCTAGCGGGGAGAGCTCCTACAATGAGCAGTTCTTC.

This clonotype has a handful of counts. This sequence joins TRBV6-1 and TRBJ2-3; TRBD2 is a possible D gene (7 bases). Germline-derived CDR1 and CDR2 are MNHNS and SASEGT. CDR3 size: 18 residues. Trimming cost V 6 bases and J 0 bases, with 22 bases left between them. Here the CDR3 reads CASSRKGGPSPSTDTQYF. The CDR3 DNA reads TGTGCCAGCAGCCGGAAGGGGGGGCCCTCGCCTAGCACAGATACGCAGTATTTT.

The sample holds many counts of this clonotype. This sequence joins TRBV7-2 and TRBJ2-1, with 11 bases that match TRBD2. V gave up 3 bases and J gave up 3 bases; unmatched junction bases: 7. In germline, CDR1 is SGHTA, CDR2 FQGNSA. The CDR3 sequence is 17 residues long. The chain's CDR3 is CASSLERTSGSYNEQFF. As DNA, the CDR3 is TGTGCCAGCAGCTTGGAGAGAACTAGCGGGAGCTACAATGAGCAGTTCTTC.

This clonotype was counted at least ten times. The chain joins TRBV2 to TRBJ1-4, with a tentative D call TRBD1 (5 bases). The CDR3 contains 15 residues. Trimming shortened V by 4 bases and J by 4 bases, and 13 bases separated the two germline ends. Looked up from germline, CDR1 is SNHLY and CDR2 is FYNNEI. The CDR3 region is CASSGQGLSNEKLFF. The CDR3 DNA reads as TGTGCCAGCAGTGGGCAGGGTCTAAGTAATGAAAAACTGTTTTTT.

There are many counts of this clonotype. The gene calls are TRBV11-2 and TRBJ1-2, with D tentatively TRBD1 (6 bases). The V gene lost 2 bases and the J gene lost 2 bases, with 6 bases spanning the gap. Per germline, CDR1 SGHAT and CDR2 FQNNGV. The CDR3 runs 13 residues. In nucleotides, the CDR3 is TGTGCCAGCAGCTTAAGGGGGAACTATGGCTACACCTTC. It codes for CASSLRGNYGYTF. Looking up the rest from reference TRBV11-2 and TRBJ1-2 gives the full variable domain: EAGVAQSPRYKIIEKRQSVAFWCNPISGHATLYWYQQILGQGPKLLIQFQNNGVVDDSQLPKDRFSAERLKGVDSTLKIQPAKLEDSAVYLCASSLRGNYGYTFGSGTRLTVV.

The table lists this clonotype with many counts. The chain couples TRBV4-3 to TRBJ1-2; D possibly corresponds to TRBD1 (6 bases). The CDR3 totals 14 residues. Trimming removed 0 bases from V and 1 base from J, with 6 bases in between. The germline CDR1 and CDR2 sequences are LGHNA and YSLEER. The CDR3 coding sequence is TGCGCCAGCAGCCAAGAACAGGGTAACTATGGCTACACCTTC. Translating it yields CASSQEQGNYGYTF.

The chain recombines TRBV5-1 with TRBJ2-1; D gene uncertain. CDR1 is SGHRS and CDR2 is YFSETQ in the germline V gene. V was shortened by 4 bases and J by 6 bases, with 11 bases between the two germline ends. The CDR3 consists of 13 residues. In nucleotides, the CDR3 is TGCGCCAGCAGCCCGGACCCCGTCAATGAGCAGTTCTTC. It specifies CASSPDPVNEQFF.

This clonotype showed up many times. The chain uses TRBV11-2 and TRBJ1-6; TRBD1 might be the D (5 bases). V was shortened by 5 bases and J by 6 bases, with 11 bases between the two germline ends. This CDR3 spans 14 amino acids. Germline V gene lookup returns CDR1 SGHAT and CDR2 FQNNGV. The CDR3 spells CASSRGTGNSPLHF. The CDR3 DNA follows: TGTGCCAGCAGCAGAGGGACGGGTAATTCACCCCTCCACTTT.

This clonotype was observed at least ten times. The V call is TRBV7-6, the J call TRBJ2-7; 9 nucleotides match TRBD2. From germline, CDR1 is SGHVS and CDR2 FNYEAQ. V gave up 0 bases and J gave up 4 bases; unmatched junction bases: 7. The CDR3 spans 16 residues. CDR3 region: CASSLAGSSGIYEQYF. The CDR3 DNA sequence: TGTGCCAGCAGCTTAGCGGGTTCTAGCGGGATTTACGAGCAGTACTTC.

This clonotype has more than one count but fewer than ten. This chain connects TRBV6-2 or TRBV6-3 to TRBJ2-7, with TRBD2 matching over 12 bases. Germline-derived CDR1 and CDR2 are MNHEY and SVGEGT. The junction had 5 bases not matched to a gene; V was cut back by 0 bases and J by 5 bases. CDR3 length: 16 amino acids. Written as DNA, the CDR3 is TGTGCCAGCAGTTACTCGACTAGCGGGGGTCAAGACGAGCAGTACTTC. Protein sequence: CASSYSTSGGQDEQYF.